The 27 T cell receptor beta chains in this list originate from one sample, sequenced in a study of blood T cell repertoires in COVID-19. The method was immunoSEQ multiplex PCR; TCRdb's version includes in-frame clones alone and lacks a portion of them. Among nearly 250,000 clones listed, roughly 88% were seen once. The sample taken for sequencing was peripheral blood. The receptors originated from a woman of 80 years or more with COVID-19, enrolled during active disease.

This chain uses TRBV3-1 (or the pseudogene TRBV3-2) with TRBJ2-7; 11 bases agree with TRBD2. Per germline, CDR1 LGHDT and CDR2 YNNKEL (reference sequence). The CDR3 has 15 amino acids. Germline trimming cut 9 bases from V and 5 bases from J; bases unmatched to any gene: 12. The DNA of the CDR3 is TGTGCCAGTCGCGCTCTAGCGGGGGGCCGCCACGAGCAGTACTTC. It translates to CASRALAGGRHEQYF.

CDR3 sequence: CASSSNRGMDGYTF. The CDR3 DNA follows: TGTGCCAGCAGTTCAAACAGGGGAATGGATGGCTACACCTTC. The chain employs TRBV28 and TRBJ1-2; TRBD1 matches 7 bases. The CDR3 has 14 residues. Germline assignment: CDR1 MDHEN and CDR2 SYDVKM. The V and J ends lost 4 bases and 6 bases, in that order; junction bases with no gene match: 8.

The chain is built from TRBV4-1 and TRBJ1-2; 7 bases line up with TRBD1. Germline CDR1 and CDR2: MGHRA and YSYEKL. V lost 1 base, J lost 2 bases, and 1 base stayed unmatched. The CDR3 contains 14 residues. CDR3 in DNA: TGCGCCAGCAGCCAAGGGGACAGAAACTATGGCTACACCTTC. Translated, it gives CASSQGDRNYGYTF.

Only one count was recorded for this clone. The V and J genes are TRBV2 and TRBJ2-7; TRBD1 is a possible D gene (5 bases). Per the germline V gene, CDR1 is SNHLY and CDR2 is FYNNEI. Trimming cost V 5 bases and J 5 bases, with 13 bases left between them. The CDR3 consists of 13 residues. For the CDR3, the DNA is TGTGCCAGCAGTCCCCAGGGTTGGGACGAGCAGTACGTC. It yields the protein CASSPQGWDEQYV.

This rearrangement joins TRBV10-3 to TRBJ2-1; 7 bases are shared with TRBD2. The junction had 6 bases not matched to a gene; V was cut back by 0 bases and J by 13 bases. This CDR3 spans 13 amino acids. The germline gives CDR1 ENHRY, CDR2 SYGVKD. This CDR3 is CAISESGLPYQFF. CDR3 in DNA: TGTGCCATCAGTGAGTCGGGACTACCTTATCAGTTCTTC.

The genes are TRBV7-2 and TRBJ1-3; D unresolved. Trimming removed 2 bases from V and 3 bases from J, with 20 bases in between. Germline V gene sequence: CDR1 SGHTA, CDR2 FQGNSA. The CDR3 length is 18 residues. The CDR3 protein is CASSLLDINAQSGNTIYF. The CDR3 bases are TGTGCCAGCAGCTTACTCGACATAAACGCCCAGAGTGGAAACACCATATATTTT. The whole variable domain, remainder taken from reference TRBV7-2 and TRBJ1-3, is GAGVSQSPSNKVTEKGKDVELRCDPISGHTALYWYRQSLGQGLEFLIYFQGNSAPDKSGLPSDRFSAERTGGSVSTLTIQRTQQEDSAVYLCASSLLDINAQSGNTIYFGEGSWLTVV.

This chain connects TRBV28 to TRBJ1-4; no definite D call. CDR1 and CDR2 from the germline V gene are MDHEN and SYDVKM. The V gene lost 5 bases and the J gene lost 6 bases, with 10 bases spanning the gap. This CDR3 contains 13 residues. The CDR3 DNA sequence: TGTGCCAGCAGTAGTACAGCCCATGAAAAACTGTTTTTT. Translating gives CASSSTAHEKLFF.

This chain uses TRBV5-1 with TRBJ2-2, with 8 bases that match TRBD1. Germline-derived CDR1 and CDR2 are SGHRS and YFSETQ. The J segment lost 4 bases and the V segment lost 4 bases, leaving 9 bases of the junction unmatched. This CDR3 has 16 residues. The CDR3 DNA reads as TGCGCCAGCAGCGGCAGTGGGACAGGACGCACCGGGGAGCTGTTTTTT. Amino acid sequence: CASSGSGTGRTGELFF. The variable domain in full, completed from reference TRBV5-1 and TRBJ2-2, reads KAGVTQTPRYLIKTRGQQVTLSCSPISGHRSVSWYQQTPGQGLQFLFEYFSETQRNKGNFPGRFSGRQFSNSRSEMNVSTLELGDSALYLCASSGSGTGRTGELFFGEGSRLTVL.

The rearrangement joins TRBV10-3 to TRBJ1-1, with D perhaps matching TRBD1 (6 bases). The V and J ends lost 3 bases and 6 bases respectively, with 23 bases between them. Germline values: CDR1 ENHRY, CDR2 SYGVKD. The CDR3 covers 17 residues. CDR3 DNA: TGTGCCATCAGTGACTGGGCACGCGGGGGGCTTCCTCCTGAAGCTTTCTTT. It specifies CAISDWARGGLPPEAFF.

The chain joins TRBV29-1 to TRBJ1-1, with D uncertain. Germline CDR1 and CDR2: SQVTM and ANQGSEA. With 4 bases removed from V and 1 base from J, the gap between germline ends came to 10 bases. The CDR3 consists of 13 residues. CDR3 in amino acids: CSVVAYRNTEAFF. In DNA form, the CDR3 reads TGCAGCGTTGTGGCTTATCGGAACACTGAAGCTTTCTTT. Full variable domain (missing parts from reference TRBV29-1 and TRBJ1-1): SAVISQKPSRDICQRGTSLTIQCQVDSQVTMMFWYRQQPGQSLTLIATANQGSEATYESGFVIDKFPISRPNLTFSTLTVSNMSPEDSSIYLCSVVAYRNTEAFFGQGTRLTVV.

The chain carries TRBV2 and TRBJ1-1; 7 bases are shared with TRBD1. V lost 4 bases and J lost 5; bases outside the gene matches: 7. The CDR3 totals 14 residues. CDR1 SNHLY and CDR2 FYNNEI come from the germline V gene. The CDR3 sequence is CASSVNRGGTEAFF. The CDR3 nucleotides are TGTGCCAGCAGTGTGAACAGGGGTGGGACTGAAGCTTTCTTT.

Note on this clone: An end of the junction differs from the germline gene, which may be a read error. The chain has TRBV5-1 and TRBJ2-1, with TRBD2 matching 8 bases. This CDR3 region has 17 residues. The germline gives CDR1 SGHRS, CDR2 YFSETQ. The CDR3 DNA sequence: TGCGCCCGCAGCTTGGCCGGGGGGGGCCGCTCCTACAATGAGCAGTTCTTC. Its protein is CARSLAGGGRSYNEQFF. The complete variable domain, with remaining parts taken from reference TRBV5-1 and TRBJ2-1, reads KAGVTQTPRYLIKTRGQQVTLSCSPISGHRSVSWYQQTPGQGLQFLFEYFSETQRNKGNFPGRFSGRQFSNSRSEMNVSTLELGDSALYLCARSLAGGGRSYNEQFFGPGTRLTVL.

The chain has TRBV5-1 and TRBJ2-3; TRBD2 aligns across 7 bases. Per germline, CDR1 SGHRS and CDR2 YFSETQ. Trimming at V came to 7 bases and at J to 3 bases, leaving 14 bases not matched to a gene. The CDR3 loop spans 16 amino acids. CDR3 region: CASRSSGLGGTDTQYF. The CDR3 DNA is TGCGCCAGCCGATCCTCGGGGCTCGGGGGGACAGATACGCAGTATTTT.

The J gene is TRBJ1-4, the V gene TRBV3-1 (or the pseudogene TRBV3-2); tentatively, D is TRBD1 (6 bases). CDR1 LGHDT and CDR2 YNNKEL come from the germline V gene (reference sequence). Trimming removed 2 bases at V and 4 bases at J, with 14 bases between. CDR3 length: 16 residues. Here the CDR3 DNA reads TGTGCCAGCAGCCAACTCGGACAGCCATTTAATGAAAAACTGTTTTTT. Protein: CASSQLGQPFNEKLFF.

There are a few counts of this clone. The J gene is TRBJ2-1, the V gene TRBV28, with 9 bases aligning to TRBD1. CDR1 and CDR2 (germline): MDHEN, SYDVKM. This CDR3 comprises 15 residues. Germline trimming cut 5 bases from V and 5 bases from J; bases unmatched to any gene: 7. Here the CDR3 reads CASSTSGQGHNEQFF. The CDR3 DNA reads as TGTGCCAGCAGTACCTCGGGACAGGGACACAATGAGCAGTTCTTC. Using reference TRBV28 and TRBJ2-1 for the parts outside the CDR3, the full variable domain is DVKVTQSSRYLVKRTGEKVFLECVQDMDHENMFWYRQDPGLGLRLIYFSYDVKMKEKGDIPEGYSVSREKKERFSLILESASTNQTSMYLCASSTSGQGHNEQFFGPGTRLTVL.

The rearrangement joins TRBV5-5 to TRBJ1-1, with a weak D call TRBD1 (5 bases). The V gene lost 0 bases and the J gene lost 4 bases, with 13 bases spanning the gap. CDR1 SGHKS and CDR2 YYEKEE come from the germline V gene (reference sequence). The CDR3 has 15 amino acids. This CDR3 is CASSLEAGISTEAFF. DNA of the CDR3: TGTGCCAGCAGCTTGGAAGCAGGGATTAGCACTGAAGCTTTCTTT. Looking up the rest from reference TRBV5-5 and TRBJ1-1 gives the full variable domain: DAGVTQSPTHLIKTRGQQVTLRCSPISGHKSVSWYQQVLGQGPQFIFQYYEKEERGRGNFPDRFSARQFPNYSSELNVNALLLGDSALYLCASSLEAGISTEAFFGQGTRLTVV.

V is TRBV6-2 or TRBV6-3 and J is TRBJ1-2; 8 nucleotides line up with TRBD1. After removal of 2 bases from V and 7 bases from J, the junction contained 9 bases not matched to a gene. The germline gives CDR1 MNHEY, CDR2 SVGEGT. This CDR3 comprises 15 residues. For the CDR3, the DNA is TGTGCCAGCAGTTACGGGATTTGGACAGGGAGTGGCTACACCTTC. It specifies CASSYGIWTGSGYTF.

V usage is TRBV4-1 and J usage is TRBJ1-5; D may be TRBD1 (5 bases). CDR3 length equals 15 residues. V lost 1 base to trimming and J lost 6 bases, with 13 bases between them. Per the germline V gene, CDR1 is MGHRA and CDR2 is YSYEKL. CDR3 DNA sequence: TGCGCCAGCAGCCAAGGTTTCGCGGGGCCTCAGCCCCAGCATTTT. Amino acids: CASSQGFAGPQPQHF.

The J gene is TRBJ1-2, the V gene TRBV6-6, with 11 bases identical to TRBD1. Trimming took 8 bases from V and 8 from J; bases not matched to a gene: 13. The length of the CDR3 is 15 residues. CDR1 and CDR2 (germline): MNHNY, SVGAGI (reference sequence). The CDR3 loop reads CASRGGQGGYFGYTF. CDR3 bases: TGTGCCAGCCGGGGGGGACAGGGGGGATATTTCGGCTACACCTTC.

This chain connects TRBV6-5 to TRBJ1-6; unclear D gene. This CDR3 has 15 residues. The V and J ends lost 0 bases and 7 bases respectively, with 10 bases between them. Looked up from germline, CDR1 is MNHEY and CDR2 is SVGAGI. The CDR3 spells CASSYSRLDNSPLHF. The CDR3 nucleotides read TGTGCCAGCAGTTACTCGAGGCTAGACAATTCACCCCTCCACTTT.

The chain links TRBV9 to TRBJ2-5; possible D gene TRBD1, 5 bases. CDR1 SGDLS and CDR2 YYNGEE come from the germline V gene. This CDR3 contains 14 residues. The V end lost 4 bases, the J end lost 5 bases, and 15 bases lay between the germline ends. CDR3 DNA sequence: TGTGCCAGCAGCTTCGGACCGAAGGGGGAGACCCAGTACTTC. This sequence encodes CASSFGPKGETQYF. The complete variable domain, with remaining parts taken from reference TRBV9 and TRBJ2-5, reads DSGVTQTPKHLITATGQRVTLRCSPRSGDLSVYWYQQSLDQGLQFLIQYYNGEERAKGNILERFSAQQFPDLHSELNLSSLELGDSALYFCASSFGPKGETQYFGPGTRLLVL.

This clone appeared a few times. This chain joins TRBV9 and TRBJ2-7; 9 bases line up with TRBD1. This CDR3 region has 15 residues. The germline V gene encodes CDR1 SGDLS and CDR2 YYNGEE. J gave up 5 bases and V 6 bases, and 12 bases lay outside the gene matches. The CDR3 loop reads CASTISGTGFDEQYF. The DNA for the CDR3 is TGTGCCAGCACAATCTCAGGGACAGGGTTCGACGAGCAGTACTTC.

The chain employs TRBV7-2 and TRBJ2-3; 14 nucleotides line up with TRBD2. The length of the CDR3 is 19 residues. Trimming removed 2 bases from V and 4 bases from J; junction bases left unmatched: 11. Germline V lookup: CDR1 SGHTA, CDR2 FQGNSA. CDR3 sequence: CASSLIGPTSGGGPDTQYF. The CDR3 DNA follows: TGTGCCAGCAGCTTAATCGGACCGACTAGCGGGGGGGGCCCAGATACGCAGTATTTT.

The gene calls are TRBV7-9 and TRBJ1-1; D gene uncertain. Trimming pared 1 base from V and 1 base from J, leaving 10 bases between. Per the germline V gene, CDR1 is SEHNR and CDR2 is FQNEAQ (reference sequence). The CDR3 is made up of 15 amino acids. CDR3 coding DNA: TGTGCCAGCAGCTTAGGGAGTAGGTCGAACACTGAAGCTTTCTTT. Translated: CASSLGSRSNTEAFF. Filled out from reference TRBV7-9 and TRBJ1-1, the complete variable domain reads DTGVSQNPRHKITKRGQNVTFRCDPISEHNRLYWYRQTLGQGPEFLTYFQNEAQLEKSRLLSDRFSAERPKGSFSTLEIQRTEQGDSAMYLCASSLGSRSNTEAFFGQGTRLTVV.

This chain links TRBV12-3 or TRBV12-4 with TRBJ1-5; perhaps TRBD1 as D (6 bases). With 5 bases removed from V and 4 bases from J, the gap between germline ends came to 9 bases. The CDR3 is made up of 13 amino acids. The CDR3 nucleotides read TGTGCCAGCAGTCGAGGACAGAATCAGCCCCAGCATTTT. This translates into CASSRGQNQPQHF.

The V gene is TRBV6-1, the J gene TRBJ2-3; the match to TRBD2 covers 8 bases. The germline CDR1 and CDR2 sequences are MNHNS and SASEGT. This CDR3 has 16 amino acids. J lost 2 bases, V lost 1 base, and 5 bases had no gene match. The CDR3 is CASSEGVSGVTDTQYF. The CDR3 DNA reads as TGTGCCAGCAGTGAAGGTGTTAGCGGGGTCACAGATACGCAGTATTTT.

The chain combines TRBV10-3 with TRBJ1-1; D may be TRBD1 (6 bases). The CDR3 has 15 residues. Germline lookup yields CDR1 ENHRY and CDR2 SYGVKD. Trimming stripped 6 bases from V and 1 base from J, with 15 bases between. CDR3 region: CAIRSLGQTNTEAFF. The DNA of the CDR3 is TGTGCCATCAGATCCTTAGGACAGACGAACACTGAAGCTTTCTTT.